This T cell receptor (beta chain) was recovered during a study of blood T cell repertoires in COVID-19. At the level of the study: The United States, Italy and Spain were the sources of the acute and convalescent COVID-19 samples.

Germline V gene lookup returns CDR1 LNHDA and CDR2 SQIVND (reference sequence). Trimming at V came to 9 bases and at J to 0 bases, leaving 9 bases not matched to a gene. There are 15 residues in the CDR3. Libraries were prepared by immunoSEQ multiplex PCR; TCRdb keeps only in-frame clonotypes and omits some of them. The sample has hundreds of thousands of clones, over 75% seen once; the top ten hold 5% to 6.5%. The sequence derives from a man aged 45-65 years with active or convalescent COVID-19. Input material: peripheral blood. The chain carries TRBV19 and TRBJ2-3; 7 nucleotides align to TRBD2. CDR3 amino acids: CASRPTSRSTDTQYF. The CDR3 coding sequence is TGTGCCAGCCGCCCGACTAGCAGAAGCACAGATACGCAGTATTTT.